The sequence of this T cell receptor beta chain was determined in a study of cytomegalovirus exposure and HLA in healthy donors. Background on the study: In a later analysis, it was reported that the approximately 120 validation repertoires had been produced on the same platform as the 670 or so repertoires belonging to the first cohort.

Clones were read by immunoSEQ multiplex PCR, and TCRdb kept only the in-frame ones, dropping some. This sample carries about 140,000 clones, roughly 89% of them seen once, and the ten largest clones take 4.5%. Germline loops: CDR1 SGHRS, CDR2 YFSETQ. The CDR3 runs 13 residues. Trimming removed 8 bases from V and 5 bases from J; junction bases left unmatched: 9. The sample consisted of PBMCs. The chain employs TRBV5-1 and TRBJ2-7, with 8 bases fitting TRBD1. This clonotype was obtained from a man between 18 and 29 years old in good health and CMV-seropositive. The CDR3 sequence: CASRGTGLHEQYF. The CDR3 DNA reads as TGCGCCAGTCGAGGGACAGGCTTACACGAGCAGTACTTC.